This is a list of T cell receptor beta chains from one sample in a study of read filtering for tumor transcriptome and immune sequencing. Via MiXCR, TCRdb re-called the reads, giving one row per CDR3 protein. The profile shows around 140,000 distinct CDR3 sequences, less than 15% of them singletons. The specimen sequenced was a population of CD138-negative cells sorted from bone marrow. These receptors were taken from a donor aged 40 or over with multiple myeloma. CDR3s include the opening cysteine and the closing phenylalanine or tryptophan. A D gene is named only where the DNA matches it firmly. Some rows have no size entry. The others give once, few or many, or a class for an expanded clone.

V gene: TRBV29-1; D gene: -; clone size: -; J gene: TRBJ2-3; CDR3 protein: CSVQITDTQYF; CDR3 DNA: TGCAGCGTCCAAATAACAGATACGCAGTATTTT
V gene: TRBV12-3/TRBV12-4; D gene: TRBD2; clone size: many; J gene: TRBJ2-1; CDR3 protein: CASSLSLAGSEQFF; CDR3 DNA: TGTGCCAGCAGTTTATCACTAGCGGGGAGTGAGCAGTTCTTC
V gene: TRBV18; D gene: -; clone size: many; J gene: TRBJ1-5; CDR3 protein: CASSTGSQPQHF; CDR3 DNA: TGTGCCAGCTCAACAGGGAGTCAGCCCCAGCATTTT
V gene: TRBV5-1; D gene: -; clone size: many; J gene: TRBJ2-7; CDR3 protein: CASSPGQTYEQYF; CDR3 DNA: TGCGCCAGCAGCCCAGGACAGACCTACGAGCAGTACTTC
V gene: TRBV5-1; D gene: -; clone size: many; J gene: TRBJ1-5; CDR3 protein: CASSLDGGWEQPQHF; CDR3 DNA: TGCGCCAGCAGCTTGGACGGGGGCTGGGAGCAGCCCCAGCATTTT
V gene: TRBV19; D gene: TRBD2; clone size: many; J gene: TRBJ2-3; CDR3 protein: CASSTTSGRDTQYF; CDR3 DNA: TGTGCCAGTAGTACGACTAGCGGGAGAGATACGCAGTATTTT
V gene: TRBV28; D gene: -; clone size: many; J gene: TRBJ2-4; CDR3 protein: CASRPAGTTPGTNIQYF; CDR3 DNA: TGTGCCAGCAGGCCTGCCGGGACCACTCCGGGGACAAACATTCAGTACTTC
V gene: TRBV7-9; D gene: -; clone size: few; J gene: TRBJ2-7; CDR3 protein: CASRPPQTGAYEQYF; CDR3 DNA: TGTGCCAGCAGGCCACCTCAGACGGGGGCCTACGAGCAGTACTTC
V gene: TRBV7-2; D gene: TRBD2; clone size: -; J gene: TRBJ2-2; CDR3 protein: CASSSKREGYTGELFF; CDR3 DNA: TGTGCCAGCAGCTCGAAGCGGGAGGGCTACACCGGGGAGCTGTTTTTT
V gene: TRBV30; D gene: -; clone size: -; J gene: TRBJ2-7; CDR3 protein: CAWNGGGPTATWYF; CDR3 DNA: TGTGCCTGGAATGGTGGGGGACCGACCGCGACGTGGTACTTC
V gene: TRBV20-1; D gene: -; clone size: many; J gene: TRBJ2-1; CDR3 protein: CSAREYRSYNEQFF; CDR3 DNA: TGCAGTGCTAGGGAGTACAGATCCTACAATGAGCAGTTCTTC
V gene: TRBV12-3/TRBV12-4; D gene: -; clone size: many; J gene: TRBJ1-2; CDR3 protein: CASSLPGQSRTYGYTF; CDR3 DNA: TGTGCCAGCAGTTTACCAGGTCAAAGCCGGACTTATGGCTACACCTTC
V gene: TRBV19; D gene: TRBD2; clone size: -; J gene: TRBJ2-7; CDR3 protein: CASSPAGARAYEQYF; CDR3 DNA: TGTGCCAGTAGTCCAGCGGGAGCTAGGGCCTACGAGCAGTACTTC
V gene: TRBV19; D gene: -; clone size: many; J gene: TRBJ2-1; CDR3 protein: CASSTRQASSYNEQFF; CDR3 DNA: TGTGCCAGTAGTACCCGACAGGCTAGCTCCTACAATGAGCAGTTCTTC
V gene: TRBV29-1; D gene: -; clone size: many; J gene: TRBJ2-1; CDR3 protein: CSVEGGLAEQFF; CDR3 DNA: TGCAGCGTTGAGGGGGGACTTGCGGAGCAGTTCTTC
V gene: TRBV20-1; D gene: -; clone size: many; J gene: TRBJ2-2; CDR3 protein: CSARDIYGAAGELFF; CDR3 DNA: TGCAGTGCTAGAGATATATACGGCGCCGCCGGGGAGCTGTTTTTT
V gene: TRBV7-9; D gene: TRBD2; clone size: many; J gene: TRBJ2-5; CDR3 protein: CASSLAGGRGFETQYF; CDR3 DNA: TGTGCCAGCAGCTTAGCGGGCGGGAGAGGTTTTGAGACCCAGTACTTC
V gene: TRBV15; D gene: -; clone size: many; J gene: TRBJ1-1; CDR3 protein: CATSRDWWAPMNTEAFF; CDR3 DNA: TGTGCCACCAGCAGAGATTGGTGGGCACCGATGAACACTGAAGCTTTCTTT
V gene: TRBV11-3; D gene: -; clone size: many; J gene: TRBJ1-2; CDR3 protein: CASSLAPGPDGYTF; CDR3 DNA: TGTGCCAGCAGCTTAGCCCCAGGGCCCGATGGCTACACCTTC
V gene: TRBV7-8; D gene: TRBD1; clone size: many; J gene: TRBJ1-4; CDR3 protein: CASSRQGVDNEKLFF; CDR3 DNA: TGTGCCAGCAGTCGACAGGGGGTGGATAATGAAAAACTGTTTTTT
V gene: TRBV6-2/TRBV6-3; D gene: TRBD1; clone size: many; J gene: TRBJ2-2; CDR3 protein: CASTLGQGNTGELFF; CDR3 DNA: TGTGCCAGCACCTTAGGACAGGGAAACACCGGGGAGCTGTTTTTT
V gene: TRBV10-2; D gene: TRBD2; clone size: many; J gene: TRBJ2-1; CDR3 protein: CASTGGGLSVYNEQFF; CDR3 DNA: TGCGCCAGCACTGGGGGGGGGTTGAGTGTGTACAATGAGCAGTTCTTC
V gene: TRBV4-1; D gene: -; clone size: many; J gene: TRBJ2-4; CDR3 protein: CATRQELAKNIQYF; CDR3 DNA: TGCGCCACCCGACAGGAGCTAGCCAAAAACATTCAGTACTTC
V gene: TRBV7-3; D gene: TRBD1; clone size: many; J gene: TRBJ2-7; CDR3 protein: CASSLKGDSSYEQYF; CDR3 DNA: TGTGCCAGCAGCTTAAAGGGGGACAGCTCCTACGAGCAGTACTTC
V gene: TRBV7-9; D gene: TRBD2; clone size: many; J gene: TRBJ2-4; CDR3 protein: CASSPQAGTLNIQYF; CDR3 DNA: TGTGCCAGCAGTCCGCAAGCGGGAACCCTGAACATTCAGTACTTC
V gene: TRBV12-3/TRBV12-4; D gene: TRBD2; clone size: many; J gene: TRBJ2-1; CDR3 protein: CASSLAVGQRGLAGGGHNEQFF; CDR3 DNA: TGTGCCAGCAGCTTGGCCGTGGGACAGCGAGGACTAGCGGGAGGGGGGCACAATGAGCAGTTCTTC
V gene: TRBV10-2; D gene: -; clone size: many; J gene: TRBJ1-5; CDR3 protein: CASRAGVFGDGPQHF; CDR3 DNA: -
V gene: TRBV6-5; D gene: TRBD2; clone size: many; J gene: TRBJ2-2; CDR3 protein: CASSPGLAGFTGELFF; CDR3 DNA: TGTGCCAGCAGCCCCGGACTAGCGGGATTCACCGGGGAGCTGTTTTTT
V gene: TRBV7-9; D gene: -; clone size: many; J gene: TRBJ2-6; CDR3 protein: CASSPPVRAGANVLTF; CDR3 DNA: TGTGCCAGCAGCCCTCCTGTTCGGGCTGGGGCCAACGTCCTGACTTTC
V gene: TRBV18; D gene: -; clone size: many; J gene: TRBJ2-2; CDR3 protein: CASSPVSVNTGELFF; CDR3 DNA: TGTGCCAGCTCACCAGTTTCGGTGAACACCGGGGAGCTGTTTTTT
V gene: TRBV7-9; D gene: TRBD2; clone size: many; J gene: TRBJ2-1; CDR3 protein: CASSLRFGGRASNEQFF; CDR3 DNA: TGTGCCAGCAGCTTACGTTTTGGCGGGAGGGCCAGTAATGAGCAGTTCTTC
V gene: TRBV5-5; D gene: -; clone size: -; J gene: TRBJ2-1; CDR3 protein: CASSLHVGMYNEQFF; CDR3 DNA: TGTGCCAGCAGCTTGCACGTCGGGATGTACAATGAGCAGTTCTTC
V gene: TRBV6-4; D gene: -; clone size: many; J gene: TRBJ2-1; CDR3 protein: CASSATGRSSYNEQFF; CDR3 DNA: TGTGCCAGCAGTGCTACGGGACGAAGCTCCTACAATGAGCAGTTCTTC
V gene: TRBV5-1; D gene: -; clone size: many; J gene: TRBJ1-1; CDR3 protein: CASSLGEKGTEAFF; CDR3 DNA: TGCGCCAGCAGCTTGGGAGAGAAAGGCACTGAAGCTTTCTTT
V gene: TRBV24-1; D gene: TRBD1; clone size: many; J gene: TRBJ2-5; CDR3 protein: CATSLGQGSGTQYF; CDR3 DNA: TGTGCCACCAGTTTGGGACAGGGGAGTGGGACCCAGTACTTC
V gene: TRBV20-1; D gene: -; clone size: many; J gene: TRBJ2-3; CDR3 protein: CSARDPPDTQYF; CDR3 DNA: TGCAGTGCTAGAGATCCCCCAGATACGCAGTATTTT
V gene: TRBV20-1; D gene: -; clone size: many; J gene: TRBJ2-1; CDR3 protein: CSAVKGVAYNEQFF; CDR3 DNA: TGCAGTGCCGTCAAGGGGGTTGCCTACAATGAGCAGTTCTTC
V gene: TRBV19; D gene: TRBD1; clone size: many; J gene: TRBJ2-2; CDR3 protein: CASSIRTGTNTGELFF; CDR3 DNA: TGTGCCAGTAGTATCCGGACAGGGACGAACACCGGGGAGCTGTTTTTT
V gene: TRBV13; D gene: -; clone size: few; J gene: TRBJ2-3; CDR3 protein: CASSPGTGSRGDTQYF; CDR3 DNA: TGTGCCAGCAGCCCCGGGACGGGGAGTAGGGGAGATACGCAGTATTTT
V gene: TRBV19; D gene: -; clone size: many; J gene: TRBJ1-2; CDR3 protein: CASSMDGGGNLKVGGYTF; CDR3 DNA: TGTGCCAGTAGTATGGATGGAGGGGGTAATCTTAAGGTCGGAGGCTACACCTTC
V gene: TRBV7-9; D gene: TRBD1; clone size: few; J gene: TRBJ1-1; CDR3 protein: CACSSMGQQNTEAFF; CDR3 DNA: TGTGCCTGCAGCTCGATGGGACAGCAGAACACTGAAGCTTTCTTT